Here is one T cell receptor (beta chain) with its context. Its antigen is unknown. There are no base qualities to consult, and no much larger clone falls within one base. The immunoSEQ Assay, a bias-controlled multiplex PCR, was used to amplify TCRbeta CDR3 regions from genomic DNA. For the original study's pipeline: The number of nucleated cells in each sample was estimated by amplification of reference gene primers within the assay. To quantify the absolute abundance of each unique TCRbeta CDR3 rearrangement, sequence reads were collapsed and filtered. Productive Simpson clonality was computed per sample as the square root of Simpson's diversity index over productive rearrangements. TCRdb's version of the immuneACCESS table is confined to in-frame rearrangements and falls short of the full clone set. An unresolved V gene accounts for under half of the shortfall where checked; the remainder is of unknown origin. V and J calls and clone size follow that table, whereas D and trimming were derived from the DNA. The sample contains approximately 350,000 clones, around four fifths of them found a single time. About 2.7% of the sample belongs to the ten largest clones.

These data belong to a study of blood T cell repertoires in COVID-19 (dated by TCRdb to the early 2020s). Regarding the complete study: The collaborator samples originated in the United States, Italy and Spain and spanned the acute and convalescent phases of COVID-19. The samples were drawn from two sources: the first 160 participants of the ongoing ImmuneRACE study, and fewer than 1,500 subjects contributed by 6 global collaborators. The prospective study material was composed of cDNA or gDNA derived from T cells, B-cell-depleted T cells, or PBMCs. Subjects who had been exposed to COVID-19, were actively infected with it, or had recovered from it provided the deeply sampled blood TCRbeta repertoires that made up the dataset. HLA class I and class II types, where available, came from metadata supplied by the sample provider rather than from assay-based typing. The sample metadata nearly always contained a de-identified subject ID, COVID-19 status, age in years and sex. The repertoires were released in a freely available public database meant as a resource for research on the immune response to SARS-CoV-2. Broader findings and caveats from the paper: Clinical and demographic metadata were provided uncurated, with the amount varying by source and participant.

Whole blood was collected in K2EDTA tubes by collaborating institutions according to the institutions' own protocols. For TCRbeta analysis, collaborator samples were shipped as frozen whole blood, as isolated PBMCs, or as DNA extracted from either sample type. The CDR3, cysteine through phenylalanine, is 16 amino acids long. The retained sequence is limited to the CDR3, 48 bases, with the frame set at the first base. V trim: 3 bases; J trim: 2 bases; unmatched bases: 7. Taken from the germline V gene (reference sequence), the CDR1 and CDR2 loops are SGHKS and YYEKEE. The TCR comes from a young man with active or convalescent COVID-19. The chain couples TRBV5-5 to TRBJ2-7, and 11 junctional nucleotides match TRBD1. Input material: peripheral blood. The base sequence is TGTGCCAGCAGCTGGGGCGGGGGACAGGGGGCCTACGAGCAGTACTTC. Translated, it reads CASSWGGGQGAYEQYF.